Below, one T cell receptor (beta chain) is given with its context. The antigen remains undetermined. This specimen belongs to a study of graft-versus-host responses after intestinal transplantation. This table comes from immunoSEQ multiplex PCR, and its TCRdb copy is limited to in-frame clones, with some not included. The sample yields some 90,000 clones, around 90% seen once. The CDR3 sequence is 12 residues long. Trimming cost V 5 bases and J 2 bases, with 6 bases left between them. CDR1 SGHTA and CDR2 FQGNSA come from the germline V gene. The chain links TRBV7-2 to TRBJ1-2; D not certain. The origin of this receptor is a human donor who was the organ donor for an intestinal transplant. This sample comprised unstimulated CD8+ T cells sorted from spleen or lymph node cells, obtained before transplant. The CDR3 sequence: CASSEQNYGYTF. The DNA for the CDR3 is TGTGCCAGCAGCGAACAGAACTATGGCTACACCTTC.